These 18 T cell receptor beta chains were sequenced from one sample in a study of glioma-infiltrating T cells after dendritic cell vaccination (dated by TCRdb to the mid-2010s). Libraries were prepared through the immunoSEQ multiplex PCR assay. TCRdb holds this immuneACCESS table with in-frame rearrangements only. Some clones are missing; in checked studies, unresolved V genes explain under half, and the rest has no known cause. For this sample there are 100,000 or so clones; more than 70% appear just once. Together, the top ten hold about 5% of the sample. The sample's time point label, in plain terms: after dendritic cell vaccination, including at tumor progression/relapse. The input for sequencing was blood, taken after dendritic cell vaccination. The receptors come from a human donor with glioblastoma.

This chain connects TRBV28 to TRBJ1-3; TRBD1 agrees at 7 bases. The V and J ends lost 6 bases and 2 bases, in that order; junction bases with no gene match: 7. There are 15 residues in the CDR3. Germline values: CDR1 MDHEN, CDR2 SYDVKM. CDR3 DNA sequence: TGTGCCAGCAGATCCGGGACAGCCCCTGGAAACACCATATATTTT. Translating gives CASRSGTAPGNTIYF.

This chain joins TRBV4-2 and TRBJ2-7; no clear D gene. V shed 1 base and J shed 3 bases, with 16 bases lying between them. Germline-derived CDR1 and CDR2 are LGHNA and YNFKEQ. There are 16 residues in the CDR3. CDR3: CASSQGYQATHYEQYF. The CDR3 DNA reads as TGTGCCAGCAGCCAAGGTTACCAGGCAACACACTACGAGCAGTACTTC.

This clone was observed once. The chain links TRBV2 to TRBJ1-1; D perhaps matches TRBD1 (6 bases). The germline V gene has CDR1 SNHLY and CDR2 FYNNEI. Trimming took off 6 bases at V and 8 bases at J, with 13 bases between the two ends. This CDR3 contains 12 residues. Here the CDR3 reads CASRRQVAEAFF. DNA of the CDR3: TGTGCCAGCAGAAGACAGGTTGCCGAAGCTTTCTTT.

This clone was recorded a few times. The chain recombines TRBV5-1 with TRBJ1-2, with D perhaps matching TRBD1 (5 bases). The CDR3 is 15 residues long. Trimming cost V 4 bases and J 0 bases, with 13 bases left between them. Germline lookup yields CDR1 SGHRS and CDR2 YFSETQ. CDR3 region: CASSLTQEANYGYTF. The CDR3, as DNA: TGCGCCAGCAGCCTGACACAGGAAGCTAACTATGGCTACACCTTC. Full variable domain (remainder filled in from reference TRBV5-1 and TRBJ1-2): KAGVTQTPRYLIKTRGQQVTLSCSPISGHRSVSWYQQTPGQGLQFLFEYFSETQRNKGNFPGRFSGRQFSNSRSEMNVSTLELGDSALYLCASSLTQEANYGYTFGSGTRLTVV.

The chain links TRBV7-9 to TRBJ1-4; TRBD1 matches 9 bases. With 5 bases clipped from V and 8 bases from J, the junction kept 12 bases outside the gene matches. Germline loops: CDR1 SEHNR, CDR2 FQNEAQ (reference sequence). The CDR3 spans 16 residues. This CDR3 is CASSSTTGGLREKLFF. CDR3 sequence (DNA): TGTGCCAGCAGCAGCACTACAGGGGGCCTTCGAGAAAAACTGTTTTTT.

The V and J genes are TRBV29-1 and TRBJ2-3; 15 bases align to TRBD2. The CDR3 covers 17 residues. The trim removed 6 bases at V and 2 bases at J, leaving 9 bases unmatched. CDR1 is SQVTM, CDR2 ANQGSEA, per germline. For the CDR3, the DNA is TGCAGCGTGAGAAGGACTAGCGGGGGGGCCTCCACAGATACGCAGTATTTT. The encoded protein is CSVRRTSGGASTDTQYF.

The V gene is TRBV7-2, the J gene TRBJ1-2, with 8 bases identical to TRBD1. The CDR3 is made up of 14 amino acids. V was pared by 1 base and J by 9 bases, with 7 bases of the junction left unmatched. Germline-derived CDR1 and CDR2 are SGHTA and FQGNSA. Here the CDR3 DNA reads TGTGCCAGCAGCTTAGACGGACAGGGTACTAGCTACACCTTC. It encodes CASSLDGQGTSYTF.

The gene calls are TRBV6-5 and TRBJ1-3; D is possibly TRBD1 (5 bases). Germline values: CDR1 MNHEY, CDR2 SVGAGI. The CDR3 consists of 15 residues. V dropped 5 bases and J dropped 0 bases, with 11 bases sitting between them. The chain's CDR3 is CASSATDPSGNTIYF. Written as DNA, the CDR3 is TGTGCCAGCAGTGCGACAGATCCCTCTGGAAACACCATATATTTT.

The V call is TRBV19, the J call TRBJ1-2; 8 nucleotides agree with TRBD1. The germline CDR1 and CDR2 sequences are LNHDA and SQIVND (reference sequence). The trim removed 8 bases at V and 5 bases at J, leaving 4 bases unmatched. The CDR3 runs 12 residues. CDR3: CASGQGVYGYTF. The CDR3 coding sequence is TGTGCCAGTGGACAGGGAGTATATGGCTACACCTTC.

This clone was found once. V and J are TRBV5-6 and TRBJ1-2; D may be TRBD1 (6 bases). The germline V and J ends were trimmed by 0 bases and 1 base, with 10 bases remaining between them. Germline values: CDR1 SGHDT, CDR2 YYEEEE. This CDR3 spans 15 amino acids. This chain's CDR3 is CASSLGTDDNYGYTF. CDR3 sequence (DNA): TGTGCCAGCAGCTTGGGGACAGATGATAACTATGGCTACACCTTC.

This sequence joins TRBV30 and TRBJ2-1, with 11 bases matching TRBD2. The CDR3 length is 13 residues. Germline-derived CDR1 and CDR2 are GTSNPN and SVGIG (reference sequence). With V trimmed by 6 bases and J by 6 bases, 4 bases remained unmatched. CDR3: CACSSGGPNEQFF. CDR3 in DNA: TGTGCCTGCTCTAGCGGGGGGCCCAATGAGCAGTTCTTC.

The chain joins TRBV11-1 to TRBJ1-3; D gene uncertain. Germline V gene sequence: CDR1 SGHAT, CDR2 FQDESV (reference sequence). CDR3 size: 12 residues. V lost 3 bases and J 7 bases, leaving 7 bases between the germline ends. DNA for the CDR3: TGTGCCAGCAGCTTCCCCGGGAACACCATATATTTT. Translation gives CASSFPGNTIYF.

This clone was counted once. The genes are TRBV7-9 and TRBJ2-1; TRBD2 aligns across 9 bases. This CDR3 comprises 14 residues. Trimming took 3 bases from V and 5 from J; bases not matched to a gene: 2. Germline V gene data show CDR1 as SEHNR and CDR2 as FQNEAQ (reference sequence). The CDR3 DNA sequence: TGTGCCAGCAGCTTCGGCGGGAGGGACAATGAGCAGTTCTTC. Translating gives CASSFGGRDNEQFF.

This clone was observed once. The rearrangement uses TRBV5-1 and TRBJ2-7, with 10 positions matching TRBD1. The CDR3 extends over 15 amino acids. Germline CDR1 reads SGHRS; CDR2 reads YFSETQ. J gave up 6 bases and V 4 bases, and 10 bases lay outside the gene matches. The CDR3 loop reads CASSISGTGAGEQYF. As DNA, the CDR3 is TGCGCCAGCAGCATCTCCGGGACAGGGGCGGGCGAGCAGTACTTC.

The chain has TRBV12-1 and TRBJ1-3; no DNA check was done on the table's D call, TRBD1. TRBV12-1 is reported as a pseudogene. The CDR3 runs 15 residues. The CDR3 DNA follows: TGTGCCAGCAGCTCAGGGACAGCCTCTGGAAACACCATATATTTT. Residues: CASSSGTASGNTIYF.

The gene calls are TRBV4-2 and TRBJ2-1; 12 nucleotides match TRBD2. Per the germline V gene, CDR1 is LGHNA and CDR2 is YNFKEQ. CDR3 length: 15 amino acids. The V and J ends lost 4 bases and 6 bases, in that order; junction bases with no gene match: 4. The CDR3 loop is CASSRGLAGPNEQFF. In DNA, the CDR3 is TGTGCCAGCAGCCGAGGACTAGCGGGACCCAATGAGCAGTTCTTC.

J is TRBJ2-2 and V is TRBV19; D is unclear. The V end was cut by 6 bases, the J end by 3 bases, with 8 bases between. CDR3 size: 13 residues. The germline gives CDR1 LNHDA, CDR2 SQIVND (reference sequence). The chain's CDR3 is CASRWADTGELFF. Here the CDR3 DNA reads TGTGCCAGTAGGTGGGCTGACACCGGGGAGCTGTTTTTT.

The chain links TRBV6-1 to TRBJ1-4; 7 bases align to TRBD1. CDR3 length equals 14 residues. Germline values: CDR1 MNHNS, CDR2 SASEGT. V was clipped by 7 bases and J by 4 bases; unmatched bases: 6. For the CDR3, the DNA is TGTGCCAGCACCATGGGACAGTATAATGAAAAACTGTTTTTT. Translating it yields CASTMGQYNEKLFF.